The 29 T cell receptor beta chains presented below share a single source sample, sequenced in a study of shared clonotypes between healthy human individuals. TCRdb keeps only in-frame clones here, not all; method: immunoSEQ multiplex PCR. The data show millions of clones, with about 93% seen just once and more than 1.5% held by the top ten. CD45RO-negative CD8 cells positively selected for CCR7 made up the naive population, which excluded terminally differentiated effector memory CD45RA+ cells. The specimen was naive CD8+ T cells from PBMCs. These receptors originate from a young man in good health. Some clones in this sample may be carry-over from other donors' samples.

This rearrangement joins TRBV27 to TRBJ1-1; TRBD1 might be the D (5 bases). Trimming cost V 6 bases and J 6 bases, with 14 bases left between them. The CDR3 is made up of 13 amino acids. Looked up from germline, CDR1 is MNHEY and CDR2 is SMNVEV (reference sequence). The CDR3 sequence is CASRQPREAEAFF. The CDR3 DNA sequence: TGTGCCAGCAGACAGCCCAGGGAGGCTGAAGCTTTCTTT.

This chain uses TRBV28 with TRBJ2-1, with TRBD1 matching 8 bases. CDR3 length equals 17 residues. Germline trimming cut 6 bases from V and 9 bases from J; bases unmatched to any gene: 19. CDR1 is MDHEN, CDR2 SYDVKM, per germline. CDR3 region: CASSFEPAQGASGEQFF. The CDR3 DNA is TGTGCCAGCAGCTTTGAGCCCGCCCAGGGGGCGAGCGGTGAGCAGTTCTTC.

This chain uses TRBV25-1 with TRBJ1-3; D unresolved. This CDR3 region has 15 residues. The germline CDR1 and CDR2 sequences are MGHDK and SYGVNS. The V and J ends lost 8 bases and 0 bases respectively, with 14 bases between them. CDR3 loop: CASLTRDSSGNTIYF. CDR3 bases: TGTGCCAGCCTAACCAGAGATAGCTCTGGAAACACCATATATTTT.

The chain employs TRBV29-1 and TRBJ2-1; 12 bases align to TRBD2. The CDR3 spans 14 residues. With 3 bases clipped from V and 12 bases from J, the junction kept 9 bases outside the gene matches. Germline V gene lookup returns CDR1 SQVTM and CDR2 ANQGSEA. The CDR3, as DNA: TGCAGCGTTGATACTCTAGCGGGAGGGCCGGCGCAGTTCTTC. It is translated as CSVDTLAGGPAQFF.

As regards this clone: The identical CDR3 is also encoded by other nucleotide sequences in the sample. The rearrangement links TRBV27 to TRBJ2-1; 9 positions match TRBD2. This CDR3 is 12 amino acids long. Per the germline V gene, CDR1 is MNHEY and CDR2 is SMNVEV (reference sequence). J was trimmed by 10 bases and V by 2 bases; bases with no gene match: 0. CDR3 coding DNA: TGTGCCAGCAGTTTACTAGCGGGAGAGCAGTTCTTC. This sequence encodes CASSLLAGEQFF.

Here the CDR3 reads CASRDREVSGANVLTF. The CDR3 coding sequence is TGTGCCAGCCGGGACAGGGAAGTCTCTGGGGCCAACGTCCTGACTTTC. The V call is TRBV28, the J call TRBJ2-6; 9 nucleotides match TRBD1. V lost 8 bases and J lost 0; bases outside the gene matches: 5. Germline loops: CDR1 MDHEN, CDR2 SYDVKM. There are 16 residues in the CDR3.

This clone was detected once. The gene calls are TRBV7-9 and TRBJ2-7, with D perhaps TRBD2 (6 bases). Trimming left V 4 bases short and J 6 bases short, with 13 bases between. The germline CDR1 and CDR2 sequences are SEHNR and FQNEAQ (reference sequence). CDR3 length: 13 amino acids. Here the CDR3 reads CASSYPQEGEQYF. Here the CDR3 DNA reads TGTGCCAGCAGCTACCCCCAGGAGGGCGAGCAGTACTTC. Complete variable domain (other parts from reference TRBV7-9 and TRBJ2-7): DTGVSQNPRHKITKRGQNVTFRCDPISEHNRLYWYRQTLGQGPEFLTYFQNEAQLEKSRLLSDRFSAERPKGSFSTLEIQRTEQGDSAMYLCASSYPQEGEQYFGPGTRLTVT.

The chain employs TRBV29-1 and TRBJ2-7; TRBD2 agrees at 7 bases. The germline gives CDR1 SQVTM, CDR2 ANQGSEA. V lost 7 bases and J lost 6; bases outside the gene matches: 24. There are 17 residues in the CDR3. The CDR3 DNA reads TGCAGCGGAGCGGGGTCCAGGGAAGGACGGGGATTCTGCGAGCAGTACTTC. It yields the protein CSGAGSREGRGFCEQYF.

Comments on this clone: This sample also contains other DNA sequences that code for the same CDR3. The chain combines TRBV7-9 with TRBJ2-7; D is uncertain. Germline V gene data show CDR1 as SEHNR and CDR2 as FQNEAQ (reference sequence). This CDR3 is built from 14 residues. With 0 bases removed from V and 1 base from J, the gap between germline ends came to 7 bases. The CDR3 sequence: CASSLAGRSYEQYF. DNA of the CDR3: TGTGCCAGCAGCTTAGCGGGCAGGTCCTACGAGCAGTACTTC.

The chain links TRBV4-1 to TRBJ1-1; 8 bases align to TRBD1. CDR3 length: 14 residues. The ends lost 1 base at V and 5 bases at J; junction bases unmatched: 3. Germline-derived CDR1 and CDR2 are MGHRA and YSYEKL. The CDR3 reads CASSQGTGRTEAFF. The CDR3 nucleotides read TGCGCCAGCAGCCAAGGGACAGGGAGGACTGAAGCTTTCTTT.

The chain is built from TRBV11-2 and TRBJ2-3; 12 nucleotides align to TRBD2. With V trimmed by 5 bases and J by 4 bases, 10 bases remained unmatched. Looked up from germline, CDR1 is SGHAT and CDR2 is FQNNGV. The CDR3 is made up of 17 amino acids. The CDR3 DNA sequence: TGTGCCAGCAGCCCCCGACTAGCGGGAGCTTGGGCAGATACGCAGTATTTT. Its translation is CASSPRLAGAWADTQYF.

This clone was counted once. V gene TRBV4-3 combines with J gene TRBJ2-7, with 8 bases fitting TRBD1. CDR1 LGHNA and CDR2 YSLEER come from the germline V gene. V lost 1 base to trimming and J lost 0 bases; unmatched junction nucleotides: 5. The CDR3 has 16 residues. As DNA, the CDR3 is TGCGCCAGCAGCCAAGGACTCCAGGGGGCCTCCTACGAGCAGTACTTC. As protein: CASSQGLQGASYEQYF.

The chain carries TRBV6-5 and TRBJ2-1, with 8 bases that match TRBD2. The CDR3 sequence is 13 residues long. Germline-derived CDR1 and CDR2 are MNHEY and SVGAGI. Trimming removed 5 bases from V and 10 bases from J; junction bases left unmatched: 7. In nucleotides, the CDR3 is TGTGCCAGCAGTGTTCGGGAGGGCTACGAGCAGTTCTTC. It encodes CASSVREGYEQFF.

The chain combines TRBV4-1 with TRBJ2-1, with TRBD1 matching 8 bases. This CDR3 has 15 amino acids. The junction had 6 bases not matched to a gene; V was cut back by 1 base and J by 7 bases. CDR1 MGHRA and CDR2 YSYEKL come from the germline V gene. This CDR3 is CASSQVLWDRNEQFF. The CDR3 DNA reads as TGCGCCAGCAGCCAAGTGTTATGGGACAGGAATGAGCAGTTCTTC.

The rearrangement joins TRBV27 to TRBJ2-3; the D is unclear. V was clipped by 6 bases and J by 0 bases, with 13 bases between them. The CDR3 consists of 15 residues. Looked up from germline, CDR1 is MNHEY and CDR2 is SMNVEV (reference sequence). In nucleotides, the CDR3 is TGTGCCAGCAGGGGGTACGCAACTAGCACAGATACGCAGTATTTT. This translates into CASRGYATSTDTQYF.

This chain's CDR3 is CASSPTGWETQYF. CDR3 coding DNA: TGTGCCAGCAGTCCCACAGGGTGGGAGACCCAGTACTTC. The chain carries TRBV27 and TRBJ2-5, with TRBD1 as a possible D gene (6 bases). The germline CDR1 and CDR2 sequences are MNHEY and SMNVEV (reference sequence). The CDR3 is 13 residues long. V lost 5 bases, J lost 5 bases, and 12 bases lay in between.

The chain recombines TRBV10-2 with TRBJ2-1, with 11 bases that match TRBD2. CDR3 length equals 14 residues. V lost 2 bases, J lost 7 bases, and 1 base stayed unmatched. Germline CDR1 reads WSHSY; CDR2 reads SAAADI. DNA of the CDR3: TGCGCCAGCAGTGAGAGGACTAGCGGGAATGAGCAGTTCTTC. Translation: CASSERTSGNEQFF.

This chain uses TRBV4-2 with TRBJ2-1; TRBD1 matches at 7 bases. Germline CDR1 LGHNA, CDR2 YNFKEQ. The CDR3 spans 16 residues. V was clipped by 0 bases and J by 2 bases; unmatched bases: 4. CDR3 region: CASSQDLGQPYNEQFF. The CDR3 nucleotides read TGTGCCAGCAGCCAAGATTTGGGACAGCCCTACAATGAGCAGTTCTTC.

On this clone: One junction end does not reproduce the germline sequence, and a read error may be involved. V is TRBV12-5 and J is TRBJ2-5; no definite D call. CDR1 is LGHNT, CDR2 FRNRAP, per germline. CDR3 size: 12 residues. CDR3 in amino acids: CPIGGAKETQYF. In DNA form, the CDR3 reads TGCCCCATCGGCGGAGCAAAAGAGACCCAGTACTTC. The full variable domain, in which reference TRBV12-5 and TRBJ2-5 provide the parts outside the CDR3, is DARVTQTPRHKVTEMGQEVTMRCQPILGHNTVFWYRQTMMQGLELLAYFRNRAPLDDSGMPKDRFSAEMPDATLATLKIQPSEPRDSAVYFCPIGGAKETQYFGPGTRLLVL.

The chain employs TRBV4-2 and TRBJ2-7; 8 nucleotides agree with TRBD1. This CDR3 comprises 15 residues. Germline-derived CDR1 and CDR2 are LGHNA and YNFKEQ. Germline trimming cut 0 bases from V and 4 bases from J; bases unmatched to any gene: 5. The CDR3 nucleotides read TGTGCCAGCAGCCAAGAAGGGACAGGCGTATACGAGCAGTACTTC. Its protein product is CASSQEGTGVYEQYF.

This chain joins TRBV6-5 and TRBJ1-4; D is possibly TRBD1 (6 bases). CDR1 MNHEY and CDR2 SVGAGI come from the germline V gene. V dropped 0 bases and J dropped 4 bases, with 12 bases sitting between them. CDR3 length: 16 residues. The CDR3 DNA is TGTGCCAGCAGTTACTCGAGGGCAGGGGTTAATGAAAAACTGTTTTTT. It yields the protein CASSYSRAGVNEKLFF.

The chain couples TRBV5-8 to TRBJ2-5; a weak D match, TRBD1 (5 bases). The V end was cut by 4 bases, the J end by 5 bases, with 12 bases between. From germline, CDR1 is SGHTS and CDR2 YDEGEE. CDR3 length: 13 residues. This chain's CDR3 is CASSTDPGETQYF. CDR3 bases: TGTGCCAGCAGCACGGACCCAGGGGAGACCCAGTACTTC.

The rearrangement links TRBV7-9 to TRBJ1-2; 11 bases align to TRBD1. Germline loops: CDR1 SEHNR, CDR2 FQNEAQ (reference sequence). V was clipped by 5 bases and J by 8 bases; unmatched bases: 13. This CDR3 has 16 amino acids. This CDR3 reads CASSAGPGQGEEGYTF. The CDR3 region has the DNA TGTGCCAGCAGCGCCGGACCGGGACAGGGGGAGGAGGGCTACACCTTC.

The gene calls are TRBV7-8 and TRBJ2-7; 9 positions agree with TRBD2. The CDR3 length is 19 residues. Germline values: CDR1 SGHVS, CDR2 FQNEAQ. J lost 0 bases, V lost 0 bases, and 12 bases had no gene match. Here the CDR3 reads CASSLALVTSGPISYEQYF. CDR3 nucleotides: TGTGCCAGCAGCTTAGCGCTGGTGACTAGCGGCCCTATCTCCTACGAGCAGTACTTC.

The rearrangement links TRBV28 to TRBJ1-3; 7 bases map to TRBD1. Germline trimming cut 8 bases from V and 0 bases from J; bases unmatched to any gene: 7. This CDR3 region has 15 residues. Per germline, CDR1 MDHEN and CDR2 SYDVKM. DNA of the CDR3: TGTGCCAGCCAAGGACAGGCGACCTCTGGAAACACCATATATTTT. Protein: CASQGQATSGNTIYF. The entire variable domain, with the rest obtained from reference TRBV28 and TRBJ1-3, is as follows: DVKVTQSSRYLVKRTGEKVFLECVQDMDHENMFWYRQDPGLGLRLIYFSYDVKMKEKGDIPEGYSVSREKKERFSLILESASTNQTSMYLCASQGQATSGNTIYFGEGSWLTVV.

This chain joins TRBV28 and TRBJ2-2, with 8 bases matching TRBD2. Trimming cost V 1 base and J 6 bases; bases outside gene matches: 4. The CDR3 extends over 15 amino acids. Germline CDR1 is MDHEN and CDR2 is SYDVKM. The CDR3 DNA sequence: TGTGCCAGCAGTTTATTGTCCGGGAGGGCCGGGGAGCTGTTTTTT. Its protein is CASSLLSGRAGELFF.

The chain combines TRBV6-5 with TRBJ2-1, with a possible D match to TRBD2 (5 bases). There are 14 residues in the CDR3. V was cut by 5 bases and J by 5 bases, with 13 bases left in between. Germline V gene sequence: CDR1 MNHEY, CDR2 SVGAGI. CDR3 DNA sequence: TGTGCCAGCAGTACACCTAGCACGGACAATGAGCAGTTCTTC. Its translation: CASSTPSTDNEQFF.

The CDR3 sequence is CASSPRTGGEITEAFF. The DNA of the CDR3 is TGTGCCAGCAGCCCCCGGACAGGGGGAGAAATCACTGAAGCTTTCTTT. The chain uses TRBV27 and TRBJ1-1; 10 bases agree with TRBD1. Germline-derived CDR1 and CDR2 are MNHEY and SMNVEV (reference sequence). Unmatched junction bases numbered 11, after V lost 6 bases and J lost 4 bases. The CDR3 covers 16 residues.

The rearrangement uses TRBV27 and TRBJ2-1; 8 bases agree with TRBD2. Germline CDR1 is MNHEY and CDR2 is SMNVEV (reference sequence). The length of the CDR3 is 15 residues. Trimming removed 7 bases from V and 2 bases from J; junction bases left unmatched: 7. The CDR3 protein is CASKPVGRAYNEQFF. Written as DNA, the CDR3 is TGTGCCAGCAAGCCCGTCGGGAGGGCCTACAATGAGCAGTTCTTC.